Listed below are T cell receptor beta chains from one sample, sequenced in a study of T-cell memory formation after mild COVID-19. Each CDR3 protein gets one entry after TCRdb re-called the 5' RACE reads with MiXCR. The data contain hundreds of thousands of distinct CDR3 sequences, about a fifth of them seen just once; the ten biggest clones take up around 9.2%. Sample: PBMCs or a T cell subset sorted from them (not recorded which). All receptors come from an adult woman who had mild COVID-19 (a few samples of this study predate the infection). Cell type and time point are not known. The CDR3 runs from the conserved cysteine through the conserved F or W. The order of the fields is V gene, J gene, clone size, D gene, CDR3 protein, CDR3 DNA. The D gene is left open where the match is weak. Size is omitted from some rows. Given values are once, few, many or a class for expanded clones.

V gene: TRBV15; J gene: TRBJ2-3; clone size: many; D gene: TRBD2; CDR3 protein: CATSPTGGSTDTQYF; CDR3 DNA: TGTGCCACCAGTCCCACGGGGGGGTCAACAGATACGCAGTATTTT
V gene: TRBV6-2/TRBV6-3; J gene: TRBJ1-1; clone size: few; D gene: -; CDR3 protein: CASSYGTGTEAFF; CDR3 DNA: TGTGCCAGCAGTTACGGGACCGGGACTGAAGCTTTCTTT
V gene: TRBV20-1; J gene: TRBJ2-1; clone size: -; D gene: TRBD2; CDR3 protein: CSAGKLRLAGFSNEQFF; CDR3 DNA: TGCAGTGCCGGGAAGCTACGACTAGCGGGCTTTTCCAATGAGCAGTTCTTC
V gene: TRBV6-2/TRBV6-3; J gene: TRBJ2-3; clone size: -; D gene: -; CDR3 protein: CASSTLWGEGTDTQYF; CDR3 DNA: TGTGCCAGCAGTACCTTATGGGGGGAAGGCACAGATACGCAGTATTTT
V gene: TRBV20-1; J gene: TRBJ1-5; clone size: -; D gene: -; CDR3 protein: CSARDRQGIGQPQHF; CDR3 DNA: TGCAGTGCTAGAGATAGGCAGGGGATAGGCCAGCCCCAGCATTTT
V gene: TRBV5-4; J gene: TRBJ2-1; clone size: -; D gene: TRBD1; CDR3 protein: CASSFRDRSNEQFF; CDR3 DNA: TGTGCCAGCAGCTTCCGGGACAGGTCCAATGAGCAGTTCTTC
V gene: TRBV7-9; J gene: TRBJ2-1; clone size: -; D gene: TRBD2; CDR3 protein: CASSTSGAHYNEQFF; CDR3 DNA: TGTGCCAGTTCGACTAGCGGGGCCCACTACAATGAGCAGTTCTTC
V gene: TRBV10-3; J gene: TRBJ1-3; clone size: few; D gene: -; CDR3 protein: CAISERGPSSGNTIYF; CDR3 DNA: TGTGCCATCAGTGAGAGAGGGCCCAGCTCTGGAAACACCATATATTTT
V gene: TRBV30; J gene: TRBJ1-6; clone size: few; D gene: TRBD1; CDR3 protein: CAWMGQINSPLHF; CDR3 DNA: TGTGCCTGGATGGGACAGATAAATTCACCCCTCCACTTT
V gene: TRBV29-1; J gene: TRBJ1-2; clone size: many; D gene: -; CDR3 protein: CSVLNYGYTF; CDR3 DNA: TGCAGCGTCCTCAACTATGGCTACACCTTC
V gene: TRBV7-9; J gene: TRBJ1-2; clone size: few; D gene: TRBD1; CDR3 protein: CASSPGQGENGYTF; CDR3 DNA: TGTGCCAGCAGCCCTGGACAGGGGGAGAATGGCTACACCTTC
V gene: TRBV29-1; J gene: TRBJ2-3; clone size: -; D gene: TRBD2; CDR3 protein: CSVTTGTTYTDTQYF; CDR3 DNA: TGCAGCGTTACTACCGGGACTACCTACACAGATACGCAGTATTTT
V gene: TRBV4-3; J gene: TRBJ1-1; clone size: -; D gene: -; CDR3 protein: CASSPGLGPLYEAFF; CDR3 DNA: TGCGCCAGCAGCCCCGGCCTGGGGCCCTTGTATGAAGCTTTCTTT
V gene: TRBV5-1; J gene: TRBJ1-1; clone size: -; D gene: TRBD1; CDR3 protein: CASSFKEGQENTEAFF; CDR3 DNA: TGCGCCAGCAGCTTTAAAGAGGGACAGGAGAACACTGAAGCTTTCTTT
V gene: TRBV6-6; J gene: TRBJ1-2; clone size: -; D gene: TRBD1; CDR3 protein: CASSYDEGASAYGYTF; CDR3 DNA: TGTGCCAGCAGTTACGATGAGGGGGCGAGTGCCTATGGCTACACCTTC
V gene: TRBV12-3/TRBV12-4; J gene: TRBJ2-1; clone size: -; D gene: TRBD2; CDR3 protein: CASSLLAGLGDEQFF; CDR3 DNA: TGTGCCAGCAGCTTACTAGCGGGGTTAGGTGATGAGCAGTTCTTC
V gene: TRBV6-2/TRBV6-3; J gene: TRBJ1-2; clone size: -; D gene: TRBD1; CDR3 protein: CASSSTGTGGRGGYTF; CDR3 DNA: TGTGCCAGCAGTTCGACCGGGACAGGGGGCCGTGGTGGCTACACCTTC
V gene: TRBV5-1; J gene: TRBJ1-1; clone size: -; D gene: TRBD1; CDR3 protein: CASSSVDRVNRAFF; CDR3 DNA: TGCGCCAGCAGCTCAGTGGACAGGGTTAATCGAGCTTTCTTT
V gene: TRBV7-2; J gene: TRBJ2-5; clone size: many; D gene: -; CDR3 protein: CASSLGRVETQYF; CDR3 DNA: TGTGCCAGCAGCTTGGGCAGGGTGGAGACCCAGTACTTC
V gene: TRBV4-1; J gene: TRBJ1-5; clone size: few; D gene: -; CDR3 protein: CASSPGGLNSNQPQHF; CDR3 DNA: TGCGCCAGCTCCCCGGGGGGACTGAATAGCAATCAGCCCCAGCATTTT
V gene: TRBV20-1; J gene: TRBJ2-3; clone size: -; D gene: TRBD2; CDR3 protein: CSATPGTTGTDTQYF; CDR3 DNA: TGCAGTGCTACTCCCGGGACTACGGGGACAGATACGCAGTATTTT
V gene: TRBV7-9; J gene: TRBJ2-3; clone size: -; D gene: TRBD2; CDR3 protein: CASSTLAGPSTDTQYF; CDR3 DNA: TGTGCCAGCAGCACACTAGCGGGACCTAGCACAGATACGCAGTATTTT
V gene: TRBV6-5; J gene: TRBJ2-7; clone size: few; D gene: TRBD1; CDR3 protein: CASSADRAAYEQYF; CDR3 DNA: TGTGCCAGCAGTGCCGACAGGGCCGCCTACGAGCAGTACTTC
V gene: TRBV24-1; J gene: TRBJ2-3; clone size: -; D gene: -; CDR3 protein: CATSRYTTDTQYF; CDR3 DNA: TGTGCCACCAGTAGGTACACCACAGATACGCAGTATTTT